These 15 T cell receptor beta chains came from one sample sequenced in a study of beta chain features in type 1 diabetes. General study points: Researchers report that Type 1 diabetes patients had moderately but significantly shorter TCRB CDR3s across all four CD4+ subsets.

TCRB transcripts that were expressed got sequenced, as all of the isolated RNA had been reverse transcribed. The table came from immunoSEQ multiplex PCR; TCRdb's copy has only in-frame clones and leaves some out. Found here are nearly 700,000 clones, 13% of them singletons; the top ten hold less than 0.025%. Their antigens are not known. Sequencing was done on a sample of naive CD4+ T cells from blood. The source is a man aged 18 to 30 with type 1 diabetes.

In its sample, this clone was seen a few times. V gene TRBV6-1 combines with J gene TRBJ1-5; 10 positions agree with TRBD1. V was clipped by 11 bases and J by 2 bases; unmatched bases: 6. The CDR3 is made up of 14 amino acids. Germline-derived CDR1 and CDR2 are MNHNS and SASEGT. For the CDR3, the DNA is TGTGCCGGGGACAGGGGACAGGGCAATCAGCCCCAGCATTTT. This gives the protein CAGDRGQGNQPQHF.

This clone was detected a few times. J is TRBJ2-5 and V is TRBV7-8; D is unclear. CDR1 is SGHVS, CDR2 FQNEAQ, per germline. V lost 0 bases and J 2 bases, leaving 4 bases between the germline ends. This CDR3 spans 13 amino acids. The CDR3 sequence: CASSLATQETQYF. The CDR3 nucleotides read TGTGCCAGCAGCTTAGCCACGCAAGAGACCCAGTACTTC.

The chain carries TRBV7-9 and TRBJ1-3; possibly TRBD1 for D (6 bases). Germline CDR1 is SEHNR and CDR2 is FQNEAQ (reference sequence). The CDR3 totals 16 residues. Trimming pared 5 bases from V and 4 bases from J, leaving 18 bases between. The CDR3 bases are TGTGCCAGCAGCAGGGCCCCCCCAGGGGCCGGAAACACCATATATTTT. This codes for CASSRAPPGAGNTIYF. Supplemented by reference TRBV7-9 and TRBJ1-3, the full variable domain reads DTGVSQNPRHKITKRGQNVTFRCDPISEHNRLYWYRQTLGQGPEFLTYFQNEAQLEKSRLLSDRFSAERPKGSFSTLEIQRTEQGDSAMYLCASSRAPPGAGNTIYFGEGSWLTVV.

This clone was detected only once. The chain links TRBV5-6 to TRBJ2-5, with D possibly TRBD1 on 6 matching bases. The CDR3 runs to 16 residues. Trimming took off 5 bases at V and 1 base at J, with 18 bases between the two ends. The germline gives CDR1 SGHDT, CDR2 YYEEEE. Here the CDR3 DNA reads TGTGCCAGCAGACAACAATTGGGACATTTCCAAGAGACCCAGTACTTC. The encoded protein is CASRQQLGHFQETQYF.

The CDR3 loop is CASPTGQNYGYTF. DNA for the CDR3: TGTGCCAGCCCAACGGGACAGAACTATGGCTACACCTTC. V usage is TRBV2 and J usage is TRBJ1-2, with TRBD1 matching 7 bases. V was clipped by 8 bases and J by 2 bases; unmatched bases: 5. Germline V lookup: CDR1 SNHLY, CDR2 FYNNEI. This CDR3 contains 13 residues.

The rearrangement links TRBV5-1 to TRBJ2-6; the D gene is possibly TRBD1 (5 bases). The CDR3 extends over 17 amino acids. Between the trimmed V and J ends, which lost 1 base and 0 bases, there was a span of 11 bases. Germline V gene sequence: CDR1 SGHRS, CDR2 YFSETQ. Written as DNA, the CDR3 is TGCGCCAGCAGCTTGTCCGAAGACAGCTCTGGGGCCAACGTCCTGACTTTC. Protein product: CASSLSEDSSGANVLTF.

This rearrangement joins TRBV29-1 to TRBJ2-1; TRBD2 aligns across 10 bases. Trimming removed 7 bases from V and 7 bases from J; junction bases left unmatched: 4. The CDR3 is made up of 12 amino acids. Germline V gene data show CDR1 as SQVTM and CDR2 as ANQGSEA. This CDR3 reads CSGSGGANEQFF. The DNA of the CDR3 is TGCAGCGGCAGCGGGGGGGCGAATGAGCAGTTCTTC.

This clone was counted a few times. This rearrangement joins TRBV29-1 to TRBJ2-5; D unclear. Germline CDR1 and CDR2: SQVTM and ANQGSEA. Deletions cut 8 bases from V and 2 bases from J, with 6 bases between. This CDR3 spans 10 amino acids. Written as DNA, the CDR3 is TGCAGCTCTTCTCAAGAGACCCAGTACTTC. Protein product: CSSSQETQYF.

This clone showed up just a few times. The chain carries TRBV16 and TRBJ1-3; D gene unclear. This CDR3 contains 14 residues. Trimming took 4 bases from V and 0 from J, leaving 7 bases between them. CDR1 and CDR2 from the germline V gene are KGHSY and FQNENV. Here the CDR3 reads CASSLQSSGNTIYF. The DNA for the CDR3 is TGTGCCAGCAGCCTCCAGAGCTCTGGAAACACCATATATTTT.

This clone showed up just a few times. The rearrangement links TRBV6-5 to TRBJ1-1; 7 bases match TRBD1. The CDR3 loop spans 12 amino acids. From germline, CDR1 is MNHEY and CDR2 SVGAGI. The ends lost 6 bases at V and 5 bases at J; junction bases unmatched: 3. CDR3 in DNA: TGTGCCAGCAGCAGGGACAGAACTGAAGCTTTCTTT. Translated, it gives CASSRDRTEAFF.

The chain employs TRBV27 and TRBJ1-5; D may be TRBD1 (5 bases). V lost 5 bases, J lost 2 bases, and 13 bases lay in between. CDR1 is MNHEY, CDR2 SMNVEV, per germline (reference sequence). There are 15 residues in the CDR3. CDR3 bases: TGTGCCAGCAGTCTGTCAACAGGAGGCAATCAGCCCCAGCATTTT. Translating gives CASSLSTGGNQPQHF.

This clone was detected only a few times. In the same sample, other DNA sequences code for this CDR3. This sequence joins TRBV30 and TRBJ2-6; the D is unclear. Germline V gene lookup returns CDR1 GTSNPN and CDR2 SVGIG (reference sequence). Trimming shortened V by 3 bases and J by 4 bases, and 4 bases separated the two germline ends. This CDR3 region has 12 residues. The chain's CDR3 is CAWSAGANVLTF. The CDR3 DNA sequence: TGTGCCTGGAGCGCCGGGGCCAACGTCCTGACTTTC.

The chain couples TRBV9 to TRBJ1-2, with D maybe TRBD1 (6 bases). The CDR3 is 16 residues long. CDR1 and CDR2 from the germline V gene are SGDLS and YYNGEE. Trimming pared 4 bases from V and 7 bases from J, leaving 23 bases between. The CDR3 coding sequence is TGTGCCAGCAGCACCCACGAAGGGTTGGGGGCAGGTGGCTACACCTTC. Its translation: CASSTHEGLGAGGYTF.

The chain couples TRBV18 to TRBJ1-1, with D unclear. The germline V gene has CDR1 KGHSH and CDR2 LQKENI. Trimming pared 6 bases from V and 1 base from J, leaving 15 bases between. The CDR3 length is 15 residues. The CDR3 reads CASSPGKAENTEAFF. DNA of the CDR3: TGTGCCAGCTCCCCCGGTAAGGCCGAGAACACTGAAGCTTTCTTT.

The rearrangement joins TRBV7-9 to TRBJ2-1; 12 nucleotides agree with TRBD2. The ends lost 0 bases at V and 6 bases at J; junction bases unmatched: 6. Germline V gene data show CDR1 as SEHNR and CDR2 as FQNEAQ (reference sequence). The CDR3 is 17 residues long. The CDR3 DNA reads as TGTGCCAGCAGCTTAGCGCAGACTAGCGGGGGAATCAATGAGCAGTTCTTC. Its protein product is CASSLAQTSGGINEQFF.